This T cell receptor beta chain was sequenced for a study of blood T cell repertoires in COVID-19. The overall study: Both acute and convalescent COVID-19 samples were obtained from the United States, Italy and Spain. T cells, B-cell-depleted T cells, or PBMCs provided the cDNA or gDNA that served as material.

Study processing details: Amplification of reference gene primers provided the estimated nucleated cell counts. The table came from immunoSEQ multiplex PCR; TCRdb's copy has only in-frame clones and leaves some out. The D gene and trimming were derived from the DNA, and the V and J assignments and clone size from that table. There are 55,000 to 65,000 clones in the sample; more than 75% occur only once, and less than 2% lies in the top ten. This clone came up once. Germline V gives CDR1 LNHNV, CDR2 YYDKDF (reference sequence). CDR3 length: 15 amino acids. J lost 2 bases, V lost 1 base, and 3 bases had no gene match.

The sample taken for sequencing was peripheral blood. The source of this sequence is a human donor in a cohort sampled during active COVID-19. This chain uses TRBV15 with TRBJ2-7; 9 nucleotides align to TRBD1. This chain's CDR3 is CATSRGRQGAYEQYF. The CDR3 coding sequence is TGTGCCACCAGCAGAGGCAGACAGGGGGCCTACGAGCAGTACTTC.